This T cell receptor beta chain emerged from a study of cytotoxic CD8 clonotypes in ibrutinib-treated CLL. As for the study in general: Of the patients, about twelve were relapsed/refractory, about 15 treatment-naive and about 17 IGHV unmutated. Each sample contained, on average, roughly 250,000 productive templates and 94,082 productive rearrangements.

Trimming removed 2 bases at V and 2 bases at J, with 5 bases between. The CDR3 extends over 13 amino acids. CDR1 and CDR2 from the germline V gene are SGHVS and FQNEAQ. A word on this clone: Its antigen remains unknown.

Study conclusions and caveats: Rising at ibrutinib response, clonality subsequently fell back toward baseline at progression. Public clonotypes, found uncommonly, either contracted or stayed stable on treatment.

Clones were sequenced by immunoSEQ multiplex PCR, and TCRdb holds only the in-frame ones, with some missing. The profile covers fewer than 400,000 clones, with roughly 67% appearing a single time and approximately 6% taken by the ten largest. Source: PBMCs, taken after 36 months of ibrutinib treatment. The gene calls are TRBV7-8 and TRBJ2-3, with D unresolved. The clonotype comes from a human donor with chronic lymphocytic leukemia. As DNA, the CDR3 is TGTGCCAGCAGCTTACCCAACACAGATACGCAGTATTTT. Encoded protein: CASSLPNTDTQYF.